The 15 T cell receptor beta chains below all came from one sample that was sequenced in a study of blood T cell repertoires in COVID-19. The method was immunoSEQ multiplex PCR; TCRdb's version includes in-frame clones alone and lacks a portion of them. This sample has roughly 220,000 clones, with around 84% found just once. Input material: peripheral blood. The receptor set was obtained from a man at least 80 years old with acute or convalescent COVID-19.

This clone was found a few times. This chain uses TRBV3-1 (or the pseudogene TRBV3-2) with TRBJ2-2; 12 bases align to TRBD2. The CDR3 loop spans 15 amino acids. The germline V gene encodes CDR1 LGHDT and CDR2 YNNKEL (reference sequence). V was clipped by 6 bases and J by 4 bases; unmatched bases: 3. CDR3 sequence reads: CASSGLAGRTGELFF. DNA for the CDR3: TGTGCCAGCAGTGGACTAGCGGGACGCACCGGGGAGCTGTTTTTT.

This clone occurred once. V usage is TRBV18 and J usage is TRBJ2-2; 8 bases are a match to TRBD1. The trim removed 3 bases at V and 7 bases at J, leaving 10 bases unmatched. CDR1 and CDR2 (germline): KGHSH, LQKENI. This CDR3 region has 16 residues. The chain's CDR3 is CASSPSTGVIDGELFF. CDR3 nucleotide sequence: TGTGCCAGCTCACCTTCGACAGGGGTAATTGACGGGGAGCTGTTTTTT.

The chain couples TRBV2 to TRBJ2-5, with D tentatively TRBD2 (6 bases). Trimming cost V 4 bases and J 2 bases, with 14 bases left between them. The germline CDR1 and CDR2 sequences are SNHLY and FYNNEI. The CDR3 runs 15 residues. The CDR3 coding sequence is TGTGCCAGCAGTGCCGGATATGCGGGACAAGAGACCCAGTACTTC. This gives the protein CASSAGYAGQETQYF.

V is TRBV5-1 and J is TRBJ1-4; no reliable D call. The CDR3 spans 15 residues. Trimming shortened V by 7 bases and J by 8 bases, and 21 bases separated the two germline ends. The germline V gene has CDR1 SGHRS and CDR2 YFSETQ. The chain's CDR3 is CASANDGKGGEKLFF. CDR3 DNA: TGCGCCAGCGCAAACGATGGAAAGGGAGGAGAAAAACTGTTTTTT.

This clone was counted a few times. The chain combines TRBV9 with TRBJ1-2; D is possibly TRBD1 (5 bases). Germline CDR1 reads SGDLS; CDR2 reads YYNGEE. Trimming took 1 base from V and 8 from J, leaving 15 bases between them. The CDR3 is 14 amino acids. CDR3 nucleotides: TGTGCCAGCAGCGTATCCGGCCAGGGAGGGGGCTACACCTTC. It yields the protein CASSVSGQGGGYTF. Full variable domain (outside the CDR3, taken from reference TRBV9 and TRBJ1-2): DSGVTQTPKHLITATGQRVTLRCSPRSGDLSVYWYQQSLDQGLQFLIQYYNGEERAKGNILERFSAQQFPDLHSELNLSSLELGDSALYFCASSVSGQGGGYTFGSGTRLTVV.

The chain combines TRBV20-1 with TRBJ2-3; D is uncertain. This CDR3 spans 10 amino acids. Germline CDR1 reads DFQATT; CDR2 reads SNEGSKA (reference sequence). V was cut by 4 bases and J by 5 bases, with 4 bases left in between. CDR3 sequence (DNA): TGCAGTGCTACGAGAGATACGCAGTATTTT. The encoded protein is CSATRDTQYF.

This CDR3 reads CASSLSSNQPQHF. As DNA, the CDR3 is TGTGCCAGCAGCCTCTCGAGCAATCAGCCCCAGCATTTT. The chain joins TRBV7-9 to TRBJ1-5; no clear D. Trimming cost V 5 bases and J 1 base, with 6 bases left between them. Germline V gives CDR1 SEHNR, CDR2 FQNEAQ (reference sequence). The CDR3 has 13 amino acids.

This chain links TRBV10-3 with TRBJ2-2; 10 bases match TRBD2. This CDR3 contains 16 residues. Germline V gene sequence: CDR1 ENHRY, CDR2 SYGVKD. Unmatched junction bases numbered 7, after V lost 5 bases and J lost 4 bases. Here the CDR3 DNA reads TGTGCCATCAGTCCTAGCGGGAGAGGGAGCACCGGGGAGCTGTTTTTT. Translating gives CAISPSGRGSTGELFF.

Here the CDR3 reads CATSGATGAGETQYF. The CDR3, as DNA: TGTGCCACCAGTGGGGCGACAGGGGCTGGAGAGACCCAGTACTTC. This sequence joins TRBV24-1 and TRBJ2-5; 8 bases are shared with TRBD1. With 5 bases clipped from V and 4 bases from J, the junction kept 8 bases outside the gene matches. Germline CDR1 KGHDR, CDR2 SFDVKD. The CDR3 has 15 amino acids.

The rearrangement uses TRBV29-1 and TRBJ2-5; D uncertain. This CDR3 has 13 amino acids. Trimming shortened V by 3 bases and J by 4 bases, and 12 bases separated the two germline ends. The germline CDR1 and CDR2 sequences are SQVTM and ANQGSEA. The CDR3 reads CSVDTSPRETQYF. CDR3 DNA sequence: TGCAGCGTTGATACTTCTCCCCGAGAGACCCAGTACTTC.

V usage is TRBV6-2 or TRBV6-3 and J usage is TRBJ2-7; 8 positions match TRBD2. This CDR3 has 14 amino acids. V was pared by 6 bases and J by 6 bases, with 10 bases of the junction left unmatched. The germline V gene encodes CDR1 MNHEY and CDR2 SVGEGT. This CDR3 reads CASSSVIAGIEQYV. The CDR3 nucleotides read TGTGCCAGCAGCTCCGTAATAGCGGGAATCGAGCAGTACGTC.

V usage is TRBV28 and J usage is TRBJ1-5; no firm D call. Deletions cut 3 bases from V and 1 base from J, with 22 bases between. CDR1 and CDR2 (germline): MDHEN, SYDVKM. This CDR3 has 19 amino acids. This chain's CDR3 is CASSFFGLRDITSNQPQHF. The DNA for the CDR3 is TGTGCCAGCAGTTTTTTTGGGCTGCGCGATATAACGAGCAATCAGCCCCAGCATTTT. The full variable domain, its missing parts supplied by reference TRBV28 and TRBJ1-5, is DVKVTQSSRYLVKRTGEKVFLECVQDMDHENMFWYRQDPGLGLRLIYFSYDVKMKEKGDIPEGYSVSREKKERFSLILESASTNQTSMYLCASSFFGLRDITSNQPQHFGDGTRLSIL.

This chain links TRBV27 with TRBJ1-5; TRBD1 matches at 10 bases. This CDR3 is 14 amino acids long. In germline, CDR1 is MNHEY, CDR2 SMNVEV (reference sequence). V trimming: 5 bases; J trimming: 7 bases; junction bases outside the gene matches: 5. The CDR3 spells CASSVDRGRQPQHF. The CDR3 DNA reads as TGTGCCAGCAGTGTCGACAGGGGGCGGCAGCCCCAGCATTTT.

The V gene is TRBV4-1, the J gene TRBJ1-3; D might be TRBD1 (5 bases). CDR1 and CDR2 (germline): MGHRA, YSYEKL. Trimming took 1 base from V and 2 from J, leaving 9 bases between them. The CDR3 contains 15 residues. CDR3: CASSQVQGTGNTIYF. The CDR3 nucleotides read TGCGCCAGCAGCCAAGTTCAGGGAACTGGAAACACCATATATTTT.

This chain uses TRBV6-6 with TRBJ1-4, with D maybe TRBD1 (6 bases). Trimming took 6 bases from V and 6 from J, leaving 17 bases between them. The germline CDR1 and CDR2 sequences are MNHNY and SVGAGI (reference sequence). The CDR3 has 15 amino acids. In nucleotides, the CDR3 is TGTGCCAGCAGGCCCACAGGGCTAGGTGATGAAAAACTGTTTTTT. Protein sequence: CASRPTGLGDEKLFF.